This T cell receptor (beta chain) emerged from a study of Graves' ophthalmopathy and Graves' hyperthyroidism. Findings and limits, study-wide: Thyroid clonotypes that were expanded above 0.001 frequency mostly also appeared in blood.

Ineligible for inclusion were patients with other autoimmune diseases, uncontrolled infections, pregnancy or lactation. V lost 4 bases to trimming and J lost 10 bases, with 17 bases between them. There are 15 residues in the CDR3. The sequenced template was RNA, covering the TCR beta CDR3 region. RT-PCR with HTBI primers came first, then second-round multiplex PCR. Each CDR3 protein is one row after TCRdb ran MiXCR on the multiplex PCR reads. Counted here are over a million distinct CDR3 sequences, roughly two fifths occurring once; the ten biggest clones make up around 10%. As for this clonotype: Its antigen is unidentified.

The clonotype was recovered from an adult man with Graves' hyperthyroidism. This chain joins TRBV12-3 or TRBV12-4 and TRBJ1-6, with D possibly being TRBD1 (6 bases). The sample consisted of peripheral blood or thyroid tissue (not recorded which). The CDR3 loop reads CASSWVGTRRSPLHF. The DNA for the CDR3 is TGTGCCAGCAGTTGGGTTGGGACACGGCGATCACCCCTCCACTTT.